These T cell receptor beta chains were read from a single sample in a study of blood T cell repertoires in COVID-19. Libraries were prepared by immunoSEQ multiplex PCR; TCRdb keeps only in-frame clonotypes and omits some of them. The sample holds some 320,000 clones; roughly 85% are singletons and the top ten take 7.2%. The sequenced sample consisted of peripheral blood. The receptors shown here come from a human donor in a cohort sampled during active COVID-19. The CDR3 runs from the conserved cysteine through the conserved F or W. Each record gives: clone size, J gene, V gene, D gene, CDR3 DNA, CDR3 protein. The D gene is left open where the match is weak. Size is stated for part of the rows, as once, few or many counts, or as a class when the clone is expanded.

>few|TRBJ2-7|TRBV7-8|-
TGTGCCAGCAGCTTAGTCCAGGGGGAGGTAGACTTC
CASSLVQGEVDF
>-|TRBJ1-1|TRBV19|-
TGTGCCAGTAGTAGTACTACAGGGACCCTAAACACTGAAGCTTTCTTT
CASSSTTGTLNTEAFF
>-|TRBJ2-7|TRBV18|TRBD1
TGTGCCAGCTCACCCCAGGGACAGATACCCTCCTACGAGCAGTACTTC
CASSPQGQIPSYEQYF
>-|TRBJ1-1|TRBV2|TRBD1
TGTGCCAGAAGAGTAGGACAGGGGGCGAAGAACACTGAAGCTTTCTTT
CARRVGQGAKNTEAFF
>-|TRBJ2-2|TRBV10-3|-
TGTGCCATCAGACAAGGGCAGGGGAAGGGTCTGGACACCGGGGAGCTGTTTTTT
CAIRQGQGKGLDTGELFF
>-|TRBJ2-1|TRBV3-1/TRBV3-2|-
TGTGCCAGCAGCCAAGATGCGGGGACCCGAAATGAGCAGTTCTTC
CASSQDAGTRNEQFF
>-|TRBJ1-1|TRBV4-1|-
TGCGCCAGCAGCCAAGCAGGGATAGGGAACACTGAAGCTTTCTTT
CASSQAGIGNTEAFF
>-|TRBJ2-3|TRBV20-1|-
TGCAGTGCTAGTGGGGATGGGAGAGCAGATACGCAGTATTTT
CSASGDGRADTQYF
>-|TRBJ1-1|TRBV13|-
TGTGCCAGCAGGTTTACAGGGTACACTGAAGCTTTCTTT
CASRFTGYTEAFF
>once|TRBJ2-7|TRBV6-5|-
TGTGCCAGCGGCCGGGCGGGCAGTAACTCCTACGAGCAGTACTTC
CASGRAGSNSYEQYF
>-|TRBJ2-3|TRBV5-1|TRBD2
TGCGCCAGCAGCTTGGCGGGAGCGGGAGGGGATACGCAGTATTTT
CASSLAGAGGDTQYF
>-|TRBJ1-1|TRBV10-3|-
TGTGCCATCAGTGAGTTAACCATGGTAAGAGGGACTGAAGCTTTCTTT
CAISELTMVRGTEAFF
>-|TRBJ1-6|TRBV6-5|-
TGTGCCAGCAGTTACGGGACTCCTTATAATTCACCCCTCCACTTT
CASSYGTPYNSPLHF
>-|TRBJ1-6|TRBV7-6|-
TGTGCCAGCAGCAAGCCCCCCAACACAGGGATTGGTAATTCACCCCTCCACTTT
CASSKPPNTGIGNSPLHF
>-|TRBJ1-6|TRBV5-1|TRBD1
TGCGCCAGCAGCTCCGGACAGGGGTATAATTCACCCCTCCACTTT
CASSSGQGYNSPLHF
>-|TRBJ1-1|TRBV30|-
TGTGCCTTACGGGACTGGAACACTGAAGCTTTCTTT
CALRDWNTEAFF
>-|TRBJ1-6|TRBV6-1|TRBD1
TGTGCCAGCAGTGTTCTTACAGGGGGCAGTGGGAATTCACCCCTCCACTTT
CASSVLTGGSGNSPLHF
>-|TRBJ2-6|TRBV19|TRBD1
TGTGCCAGTAGTCCGGACAGGGGGTCTGGGGCCAACGTCCTGACTTTC
CASSPDRGSGANVLTF
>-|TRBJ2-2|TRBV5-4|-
TGTGCCAGCACCTCAGGGGGGTCCGGGGAGCTGTTTTTT
CASTSGGSGELFF
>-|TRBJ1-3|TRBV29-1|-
TGCAGCGTTGATTTGGGGAGCTCTGGAAACACCATATATTTT
CSVDLGSSGNTIYF
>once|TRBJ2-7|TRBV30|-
TGTGCCTGGAGTGGCGGGGTCTCCTACGAGCAGTACTTC
CAWSGGVSYEQYF
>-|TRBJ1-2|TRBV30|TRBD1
TGTGCCTGGAGCACCGGACAGGGGGGCGGCTACACCTTC
CAWSTGQGGGYTF
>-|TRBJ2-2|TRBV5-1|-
TGCGCCAGCAGCGGCTTAGGAGGAGGGTTTGCCGGGGAGCTGTTTTTT
CASSGLGGGFAGELFF
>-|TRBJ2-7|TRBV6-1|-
TGTGCCAGCAGTTATGAACAAGTCTACGAGCAGTACTTC
CASSYEQVYEQYF
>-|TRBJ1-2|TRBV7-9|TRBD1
TGTGCCAGCAGCTTTTTACCGGGACAGGGGTATCTGGGTGGCTACACCTTC
CASSFLPGQGYLGGYTF
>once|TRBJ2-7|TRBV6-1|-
TGTGCCAGCAGTGAAGCGCTAGACGAGCAGTACTTC
CASSEALDEQYF
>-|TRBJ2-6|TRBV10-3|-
TGTGCCATCAGCCCAATTGGGGGAGGTATCTCTGGGGCCAACGTCCTGACTTTC
CAISPIGGGISGANVLTF
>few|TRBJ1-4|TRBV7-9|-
TGTGCCAGCAGCTTAGTAGGGCAGGGTGAGGAAAAACTGTTTTTT
CASSLVGQGEEKLFF
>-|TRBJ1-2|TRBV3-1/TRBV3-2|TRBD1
TGTGCCAGCCGAGACCCTAGACAGGGGACTAACTATGGCTACACCTTC
CASRDPRQGTNYGYTF
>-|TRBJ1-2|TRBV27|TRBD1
TGTGCCAGCAGCCAAATTGGACAGGGTCTTTACTACACCTTC
CASSQIGQGLYYTF
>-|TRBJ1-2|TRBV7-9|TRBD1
TGTGCCAGCAGCTCAATCGGGACAGGGGTGAGGCTCTACACCTTC
CASSSIGTGVRLYTF
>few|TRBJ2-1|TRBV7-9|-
TGTGCCAGCGGGAGTACAGGGACAACCCATGAGCAGTTCTTC
CASGSTGTTHEQFF
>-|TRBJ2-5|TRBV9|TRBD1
TGTGCCAGCAGCGTAGGTGGGACAGCCCAAGAGACCCAGTACTTC
CASSVGGTAQETQYF
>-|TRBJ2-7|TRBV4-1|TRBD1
TGCGCCAGCAGCCGGGACAGGTCCTACGAGCAGTACTTC
CASSRDRSYEQYF
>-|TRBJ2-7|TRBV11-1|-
TGTGCCAGCAGCCACACTAGCTTCTCCTACGAGCAGTACTTC
CASSHTSFSYEQYF
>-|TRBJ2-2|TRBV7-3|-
TGTGCCAGCAGCTTAACTACTAGCAGGACCGGGGAGCTGTTTTTT
CASSLTTSRTGELFF
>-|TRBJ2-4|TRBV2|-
TGTGCCAGCAGTGAAGCGCACCGGCTAGCTGTAGCCAAAAACATTCAGTACTTC
CASSEAHRLAVAKNIQYF
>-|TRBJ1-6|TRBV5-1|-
TGCGCCAGCAGCGTCTTCCAGGGTTCACCCCTCCACTTT
CASSVFQGSPLHF
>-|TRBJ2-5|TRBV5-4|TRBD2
TGTGCCAGCAGCATGATCGGGGGGCAAGAGACCCAGTACTTC
CASSMIGGQETQYF
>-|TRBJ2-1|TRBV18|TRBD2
TGTGCCAGCTCACCGAAGGCGGGGGGGCTTAATGAGCAGTTCTTC
CASSPKAGGLNEQFF
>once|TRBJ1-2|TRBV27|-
TGTGCCAGCAGTTTAAGGGCAGGGAACCACTATGGCTACACCTTC
CASSLRAGNHYGYTF
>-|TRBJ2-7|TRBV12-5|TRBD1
TGTGCTAGTGAAAAAGGACAGGGGCTTTCCTACGAGCAGTACTTC
CASEKGQGLSYEQYF
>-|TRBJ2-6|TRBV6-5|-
TGTGCCAGCAGTTACGGAGGGGCTGGGGCCAACGTCCTGACTTTC
CASSYGGAGANVLTF
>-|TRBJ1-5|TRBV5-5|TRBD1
TGTGCCAGCAGCATTAGCGGAGACAGGGCTGAACGGGGCAATCAGCCCCAGCATTTT
CASSISGDRAERGNQPQHF
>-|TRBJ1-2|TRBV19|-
TGTGCCAGTAGTATAGTGGGGGCTCATGGCTACACCTTC
CASSIVGAHGYTF